This T cell receptor beta chain was identified during a study of blood T cell repertoires in COVID-19. The assay was immunoSEQ multiplex PCR, and TCRdb's table has in-frame clones only and misses some. In the table there are 350,000 to 400,000 clones, approximately 89% of which are singletons. Germline CDR1 reads GTSNPN; CDR2 reads SVGIG (reference sequence). CDR3 size: 13 residues. V lost 4 bases, J lost 0 bases, and 9 bases lay in between. This sequence joins TRBV30 and TRBJ1-1; D uncertain. This receptor was obtained from a woman aged 40 to 50 who had been exposed to COVID-19. The sequenced sample was PBMCs or T cells enriched from blood (not recorded which). The CDR3 DNA reads as TGTGCCTGGATCCCTATATTGAACACTGAAGCTTTCTTT. Translation: CAWIPILNTEAFF. The variable domain in full, with the rest retrieved from reference TRBV30 and TRBJ1-1, is SQTIHQWPATLVQPVGSPLSLECTVEGTSNPNLYWYRQAAGRGLQLLFYSVGIGQISSEVPQNLSASRPQDRQFILSSKKLLLSDSGFYLCAWIPILNTEAFFGQGTRLTVV.